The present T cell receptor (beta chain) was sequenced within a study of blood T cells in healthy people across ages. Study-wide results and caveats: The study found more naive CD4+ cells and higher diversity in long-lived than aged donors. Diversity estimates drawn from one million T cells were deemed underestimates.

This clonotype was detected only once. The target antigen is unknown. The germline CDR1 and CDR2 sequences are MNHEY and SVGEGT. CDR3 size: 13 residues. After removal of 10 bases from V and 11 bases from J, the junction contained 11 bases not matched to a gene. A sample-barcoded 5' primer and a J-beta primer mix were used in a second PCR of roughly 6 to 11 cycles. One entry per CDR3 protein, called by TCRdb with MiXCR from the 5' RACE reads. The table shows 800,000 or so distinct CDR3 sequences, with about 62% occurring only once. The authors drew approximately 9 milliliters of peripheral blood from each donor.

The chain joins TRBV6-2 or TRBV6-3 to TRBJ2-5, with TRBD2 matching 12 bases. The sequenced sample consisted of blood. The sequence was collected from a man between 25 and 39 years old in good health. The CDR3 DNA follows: TGTGCCACCGGGACTAGCGGGCTTAATGAGCAGTACTTC. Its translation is CATGTSGLNEQYF.